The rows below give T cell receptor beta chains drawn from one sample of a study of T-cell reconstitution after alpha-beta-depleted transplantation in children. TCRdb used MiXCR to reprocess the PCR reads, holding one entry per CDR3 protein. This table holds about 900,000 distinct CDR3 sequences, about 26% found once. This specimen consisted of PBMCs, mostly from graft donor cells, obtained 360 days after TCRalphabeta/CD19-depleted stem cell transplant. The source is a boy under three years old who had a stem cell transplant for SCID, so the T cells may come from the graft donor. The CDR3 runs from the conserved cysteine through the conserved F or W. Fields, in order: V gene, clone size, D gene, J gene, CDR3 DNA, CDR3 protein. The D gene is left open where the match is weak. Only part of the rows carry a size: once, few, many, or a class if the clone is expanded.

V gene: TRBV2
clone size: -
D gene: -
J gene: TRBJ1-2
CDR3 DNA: TGTGCCAGCATAGGGGGAGCTAACTATGGCTACACCTTC
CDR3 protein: CASIGGANYGYTF

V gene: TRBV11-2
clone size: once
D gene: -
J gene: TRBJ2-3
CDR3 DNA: TGTGCCAGCTTCCTTGGGGGTTCGACAGATACGCAGTATTTT
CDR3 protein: CASFLGGSTDTQYF

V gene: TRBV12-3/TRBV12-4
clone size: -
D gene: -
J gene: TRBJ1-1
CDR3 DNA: TGTGCCAGCCGTTCCCCAGGGGCGCGGGGTGGAGCTTTCTTT
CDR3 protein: CASRSPGARGGAFF

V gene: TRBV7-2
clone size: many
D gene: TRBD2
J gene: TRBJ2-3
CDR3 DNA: TGTGCCAGCAGCTTGGTTTGGGGACTAGACACAGATACGCAGTATTTT
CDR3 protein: CASSLVWGLDTDTQYF

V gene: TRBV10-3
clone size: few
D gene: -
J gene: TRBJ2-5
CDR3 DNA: TGTGCCATCAGTGAGTCGTCCTCAAGGACAGCCCCAGGGACCCAGTACTTC
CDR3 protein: CAISESSSRTAPGTQYF

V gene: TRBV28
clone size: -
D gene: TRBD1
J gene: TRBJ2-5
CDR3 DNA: TGTGCCAGCAGTTTAGGAGCCGGGACAGTCCAAGAGACCCAGTACTTC
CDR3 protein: CASSLGAGTVQETQYF

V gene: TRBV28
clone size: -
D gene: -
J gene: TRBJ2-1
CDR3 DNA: TGTGCCAGCAGTCAGCTGGGGTTCGATGAGCAGTTCTTC
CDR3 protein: CASSQLGFDEQFF

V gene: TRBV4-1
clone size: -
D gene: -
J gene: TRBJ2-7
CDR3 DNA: TGCGCCAGCAGCCAGGACCGGGCAGGGAGACCCTACGAGCAGTACTTC
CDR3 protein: CASSQDRAGRPYEQYF

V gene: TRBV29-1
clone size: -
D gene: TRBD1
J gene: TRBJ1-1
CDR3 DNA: TGCAGCGCCGCCTGGGGACCAGGGGGCATTTTCCAGAACACTGAAGCTTTCTTT
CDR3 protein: CSAAWGPGGIFQNTEAFF

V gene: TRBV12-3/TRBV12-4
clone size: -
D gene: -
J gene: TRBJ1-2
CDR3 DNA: TGTGCCAGCAGTTCAGGGAGGTACTATGGCTACACCTTC
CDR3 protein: CASSSGRYYGYTF

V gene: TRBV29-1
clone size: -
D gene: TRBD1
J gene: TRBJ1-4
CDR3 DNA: TGCAGCGTTACCGGGACAGGGCGGGAAAAACTGTTTTTT
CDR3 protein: CSVTGTGREKLFF

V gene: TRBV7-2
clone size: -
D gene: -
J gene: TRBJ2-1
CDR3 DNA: TGTGCCAGCAGCTCCGGGGGTCTAGCGAGTCTTTACAATGAGCAGTTCTTC
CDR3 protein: CASSSGGLASLYNEQFF

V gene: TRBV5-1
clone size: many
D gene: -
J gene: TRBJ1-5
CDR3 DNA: TGCGCCAGCAGCTTAGACATCAATAGCAATCAGCCCCAGCATTTT
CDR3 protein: CASSLDINSNQPQHF

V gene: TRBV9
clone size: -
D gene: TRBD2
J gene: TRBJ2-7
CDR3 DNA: TGTGCCAGCAGCGTAGAGGTCGGCGGGGGACCTTACGAGCAGTACTTC
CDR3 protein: CASSVEVGGGPYEQYF

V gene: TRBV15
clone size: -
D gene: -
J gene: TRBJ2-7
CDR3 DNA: TGTGCCACCAGCAGAGATTGGGGGAGCTACGAGCAGTACTTC
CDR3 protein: CATSRDWGSYEQYF

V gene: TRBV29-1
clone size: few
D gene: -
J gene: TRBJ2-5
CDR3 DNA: TGCAGCGTTGATTCCCCGCCTGGGACCCAGTACTTC
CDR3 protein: CSVDSPPGTQYF

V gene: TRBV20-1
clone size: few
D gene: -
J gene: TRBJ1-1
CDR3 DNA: TGCAGTGCTAGAGACAGTTTAAACACTGAAGCTTTCTTT
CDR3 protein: CSARDSLNTEAFF

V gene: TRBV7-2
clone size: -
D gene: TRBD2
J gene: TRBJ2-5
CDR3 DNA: TGTGCCAGCAGCTTAGTCGGGACTAGCCGGGAGACCCAGTACTTC
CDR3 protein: CASSLVGTSRETQYF

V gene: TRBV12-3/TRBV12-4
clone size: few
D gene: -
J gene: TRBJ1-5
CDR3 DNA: TGTGCCAGCAGGACTACAGGGAGACTTAGCAATCAGCCCCAGCATTTT
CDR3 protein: CASRTTGRLSNQPQHF

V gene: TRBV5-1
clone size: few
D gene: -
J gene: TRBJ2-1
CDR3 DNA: TGCGCCAGCAGCTTGTGGCAGGGAAACTACAATGAGCAGTTCTTC
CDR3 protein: CASSLWQGNYNEQFF

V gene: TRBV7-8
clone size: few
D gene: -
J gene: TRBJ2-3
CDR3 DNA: TGTGCCAGCAGCTTAGCAGCAAGGTATACGCAGTATTTT
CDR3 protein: CASSLAARYTQYF

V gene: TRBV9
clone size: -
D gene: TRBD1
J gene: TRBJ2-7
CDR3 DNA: TGTGCCAGCAGCAGCCCCGGGACAGGGCACGCCGAGCAGTACTTC
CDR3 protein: CASSSPGTGHAEQYF

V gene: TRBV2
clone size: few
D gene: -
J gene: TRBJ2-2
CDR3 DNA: TGTGCCAGCACCCAAGCGTTGGGGGAGCTGTTTTTT
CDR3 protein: CASTQALGELFF

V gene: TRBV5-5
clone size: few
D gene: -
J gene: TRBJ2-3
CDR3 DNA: TGTGCCAGCAGCCCGGCCCAGGGGAGGGATGGTACGCAGTATTTT
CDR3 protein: CASSPAQGRDGTQYF

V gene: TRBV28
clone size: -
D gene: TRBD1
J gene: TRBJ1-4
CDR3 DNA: TGTGCCAGCAGTTTCTTACCCGTGACAGGGTCTTATGAAAAACTGTTTTTT
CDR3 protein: CASSFLPVTGSYEKLFF

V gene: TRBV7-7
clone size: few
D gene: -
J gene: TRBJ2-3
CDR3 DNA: TGTGCCAGCAGCACCCCCGGAGTTACGCAGTATTTT
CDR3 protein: CASSTPGVTQYF

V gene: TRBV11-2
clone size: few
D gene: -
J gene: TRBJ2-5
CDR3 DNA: TGTGCCAGCAGCTTAAGGGGGGGCGTGTTGGAGACCCAGTACTTC
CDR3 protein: CASSLRGGVLETQYF

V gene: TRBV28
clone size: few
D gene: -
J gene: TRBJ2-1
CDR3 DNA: TGTGCCAGCAGTTTTCCCAGGGGGGTATACAATGAGCAGTTCTTC
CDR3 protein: CASSFPRGVYNEQFF

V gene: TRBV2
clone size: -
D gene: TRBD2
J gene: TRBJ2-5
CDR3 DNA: TGTGCCAGCAATGAAGGGACTAGCTTGGAGACCCAGTACTTC
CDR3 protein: CASNEGTSLETQYF